This entry lists 8 T cell receptor beta chains sequenced from one sample in a study of blood T cell repertoires in COVID-19. Libraries were prepared by immunoSEQ multiplex PCR; TCRdb keeps only in-frame clonotypes and omits some of them. Of 30,000 to 45,000 clones listed, just over 85% are singletons. The sequencing input was peripheral blood. The receptors originated from an older woman with active COVID-19.

J is TRBJ1-3 and V is TRBV7-2; D is ambiguous. V was pared by 7 bases and J by 2 bases, with 6 bases between. CDR1 and CDR2 from the germline V gene are SGHTA and FQGNSA. The CDR3 is 12 residues long. CDR3 sequence: CASTLAGNTIYF. CDR3 nucleotide sequence: TGTGCCAGCACACTAGCTGGAAACACCATATATTTT.

This chain uses TRBV19 with TRBJ2-5, with 7 bases aligning to TRBD2. Germline CDR1 is LNHDA and CDR2 is SQIVND (reference sequence). The CDR3 spans 13 residues. Written as DNA, the CDR3 is TGTGCTTCTAGCGGAGGGTACCAAGAGACCCAGTACTTC. Its translation: CASSGGYQETQYF. The variable domain in full, with the rest retrieved from reference TRBV19 and TRBJ2-5, is DGGITQSPKYLFRKEGQNVTLSCEQNLNHDAMYWYRQDPGQGLRLIYYSQIVNDFQKGDIAEGYSVSREKKESFPLTVTSAQKNPTAFYLCASSGGYQETQYFGPGTRLLVL.

The gene calls are TRBV7-9 and TRBJ2-4; D is unclear. V lost 4 bases and J 0 bases, leaving 10 bases between the germline ends. Germline V CDR1 and CDR2: SEHNR, FQNEAQ (reference sequence). The CDR3 consists of 15 residues. CDR3 bases: TGTGCCAGCAGCTCCTTCCGGTTAGCCAAAAACATTCAGTACTTC. Protein product: CASSSFRLAKNIQYF.

The chain employs TRBV18 and TRBJ2-5; 7 bases map to TRBD1. Trimming took 3 bases from V and 5 from J; bases not matched to a gene: 6. In germline, CDR1 is KGHSH, CDR2 LQKENI. This CDR3 region has 14 residues. The CDR3: CASSPTQTGETQYF. The CDR3, as DNA: TGTGCCAGCTCACCCACTCAGACAGGGGAGACCCAGTACTTC.

This chain joins TRBV5-1 and TRBJ2-1; 8 bases match TRBD2. CDR3 size: 14 residues. CDR1 is SGHRS and CDR2 is YFSETQ in the germline V gene. The J segment lost 4 bases and the V segment lost 2 bases, leaving 2 bases of the junction unmatched. The CDR3 loop is CASSLAGEYNEQFF. The CDR3 nucleotides read TGCGCCAGCAGCTTAGCGGGGGAATACAATGAGCAGTTCTTC.

The rearrangement links TRBV10-2 to TRBJ2-1, with D perhaps TRBD2 (6 bases). CDR3 size: 12 residues. Germline CDR1 reads WSHSY; CDR2 reads SAAADI. Trimming stripped 6 bases from V and 10 bases from J, with 13 bases between. CDR3 sequence: CASRAPGGEQFF. The CDR3 DNA reads TGCGCCAGCAGGGCCCCTGGGGGGGAGCAGTTCTTC.

This clone was counted a few times. V gene TRBV4-1 combines with J gene TRBJ1-1, with D perhaps matching TRBD1 (6 bases). Germline V gene lookup returns CDR1 MGHRA and CDR2 YSYEKL. Between the trimmed V and J ends, which lost 2 bases and 6 bases, there was a span of 34 bases. The CDR3 loop spans 21 amino acids. CDR3 protein: CASSQHPTAGGGNGQSAEAFF. In DNA, the CDR3 is TGCGCCAGCAGCCAACATCCCACTGCTGGAGGTGGGAATGGACAGAGCGCTGAAGCTTTCTTT.

The genes are TRBV18 and TRBJ2-7, with a possible D match to TRBD2 (5 bases). CDR1 is KGHSH, CDR2 LQKENI, per germline. With 0 bases removed from V and 3 bases from J, the gap between germline ends came to 6 bases. The CDR3 totals 13 residues. The CDR3 coding sequence is TGTGCCAGCTCACCACCGACTAACTACGAGCAGTACTTC. Its translation is CASSPPTNYEQYF.